The entry below gives a single TCR beta chain sequence along with its context. The data were obtained in a study of PD-1 blockade in classical Hodgkin lymphoma. Looking at the study overall: The nivolumab dose that patients received was 3 mg/kg, given intravenously every 2 weeks.

TCRdb's table, derived via immunoSEQ multiplex PCR, lists solely in-frame clones and lacks some. Of 90,000 or so clones in the sample, approximately 78% are singletons; the top ten hold roughly 10%. As for time point: cycle 4 day 1 (C4D1), after 5 to 7 weeks of nivolumab. Every one of the patients relapsed after autologous stem cell transplantation (brentuximab vedotin exposure was variable). Patients' outcomes at their best amounted to complete response, partial response or progressive disease. Source: peripheral blood mononuclear cells (PBMCs), taken before the fourth cycle of nivolumab. The sequence derives from a human donor with classical Hodgkin lymphoma.

CDR3 bases: TGTGCCAGCAGTTTATTGGCGGTCCAAAAAACAGATACGCAGTATTTT. Protein product: CASSLLAVQKTDTQYF. The chain links TRBV27 to TRBJ2-3; no firm D call. The CDR3 runs to 16 residues. V gave up 1 base and J gave up 3 bases, with 14 bases separating them. CDR1 and CDR2 from the germline V gene are MNHEY and SMNVEV (reference sequence).